A single sample is the source of the 21 T cell receptor beta chains below, sequenced in a study of shared clonotypes between healthy human individuals (dated by TCRdb to about 2020). Receptor libraries were prepared by the immunoSEQ multiplex PCR assay. TCRdb re-hosts the immuneACCESS table, in-frame sequences only. Its copies lack some clones; in the studies checked, an unresolved V gene accounts for under half of them, and the cause for the rest is not known. For this sample the table gives around 510,000 clones, of which approximately 94% were detected only once. The ten biggest clones cover 0.05% to 0.07% of the sample. Material for sequencing was naive CD4+ T cells sorted from blood. The cell subset or site label, as the study defines it: CD45RA+ positively selected. The source is a woman aged 25 to 39 in good health.

This rearrangement joins TRBV19 to TRBJ1-5; D perhaps matches TRBD1 (5 bases). The CDR3 is 13 residues long. Deletions cut 5 bases from V and 6 bases from J, with 11 bases between. Germline CDR1 is LNHDA and CDR2 is SQIVND (reference sequence). The CDR3 coding sequence is TGTGCCAGTAGTTCGGGGACCCTTCAGCCCCAGCATTTT. It is translated as CASSSGTLQPQHF.

The chain recombines TRBV30 with TRBJ2-3; D not resolved. This CDR3 spans 16 amino acids. Trimming left V 1 base short and J 1 base short, with 15 bases between. CDR1 and CDR2 (germline): GTSNPN, SVGIG (reference sequence). The DNA for the CDR3 is TGTGCCTGGAGTGATGACTGGACCGGCGGCACAGATACGCAGTATTTT. Residues: CAWSDDWTGGTDTQYF.

The V call is TRBV7-9, the J call TRBJ2-7; no clear D gene. Trimming removed 1 base from V and 3 bases from J, with 16 bases in between. The germline CDR1 and CDR2 sequences are SEHNR and FQNEAQ (reference sequence). This CDR3 contains 16 residues. The CDR3: CASSLEKPPTFYEQYF. The CDR3 DNA is TGTGCCAGCAGCTTAGAGAAGCCTCCAACCTTCTACGAGCAGTACTTC.

Concerning this clone: Other DNA sequences in this sample translate to the same CDR3. V and J are TRBV18 and TRBJ2-7; no definite D call. Germline V gene lookup returns CDR1 KGHSH and CDR2 LQKENI. This CDR3 is 12 amino acids long. The V end lost 3 bases, the J end lost 7 bases, and 10 bases lay between the germline ends. CDR3: CASSPQTYEQYF. CDR3 DNA: TGTGCCAGCTCACCCCAGACTTATGAGCAGTACTTC.

The chain joins TRBV18 to TRBJ2-1, with 7 bases fitting TRBD1. The V segment lost 2 bases and the J segment 6 bases; nucleotides outside the gene matches: 4. The germline V gene encodes CDR1 KGHSH and CDR2 LQKENI. There are 14 residues in the CDR3. The chain's CDR3 is CASSPSRDSNEQFF. As DNA, the CDR3 is TGTGCCAGCTCACCAAGTCGGGACAGCAATGAGCAGTTCTTC.

This chain joins TRBV28 and TRBJ2-2; 7 bases are a match to TRBD2. Losses at the gene ends were 6 bases for V and 3 bases for J; bases not matched to a gene: 7. This CDR3 has 15 residues. CDR1 and CDR2 from the germline V gene are MDHEN and SYDVKM. CDR3 sequence reads: CASSLGGGDTGELFF. The CDR3, as DNA: TGTGCCAGCAGCCTGGGGGGAGGGGACACCGGGGAGCTGTTTTTT.

The chain uses TRBV6-1 and TRBJ1-2; 7 bases align to TRBD1. This CDR3 is built from 18 residues. The germline CDR1 and CDR2 sequences are MNHNS and SASEGT. The junction had 18 bases not matched to a gene; V was cut back by 2 bases and J by 6 bases. The CDR3 is CASSENRDRWRGLDGYTF. CDR3 nucleotides: TGTGCCAGCAGTGAAAACCGGGACAGATGGAGGGGTCTGGATGGCTACACCTTC.

The J gene is TRBJ2-3, the V gene TRBV4-1; D may match TRBD1 or TRBD2 (5 bases each). CDR3 size: 17 residues. Trimming cost V 1 base and J 2 bases, with 16 bases left between them. Germline V gene data show CDR1 as MGHRA and CDR2 as YSYEKL. The CDR3 loop is CASSQVLRGTDTDTQYF. The DNA of the CDR3 is TGCGCCAGCAGCCAAGTTCTCCGTGGGACCGACACAGATACGCAGTATTTT.

The J gene is TRBJ1-2, the V gene TRBV5-1; perhaps TRBD1 as D (6 bases). The V and J ends lost 2 bases and 5 bases respectively, with 13 bases between them. This CDR3 region has 14 residues. Per the germline V gene, CDR1 is SGHRS and CDR2 is YFSETQ. The CDR3 loop reads CASSLSGVPYGYTF. DNA of the CDR3: TGCGCCAGCAGCTTATCAGGGGTGCCTTATGGCTACACCTTC.

V and J are TRBV27 and TRBJ1-6, with a tentative D call TRBD1 (5 bases). V dropped 5 bases and J dropped 0 bases, with 11 bases sitting between them. Looked up from germline, CDR1 is MNHEY and CDR2 is SMNVEV (reference sequence). CDR3 length: 16 amino acids. The CDR3 reads CASSLTRGSYNSPLHF. The CDR3 DNA sequence: TGTGCCAGCAGTCTAACTAGGGGCTCCTATAATTCACCCCTCCACTTT.

The table lists this clone with a count of one. The CDR3 DNA is TGTGCCAGCAGTTTATTGCAGGGAGATCAGCCCCAGCATTTT. As protein: CASSLLQGDQPQHF. The rearrangement joins TRBV27 to TRBJ1-5; tentatively, D is TRBD1 (5 bases). V dropped 1 base and J dropped 5 bases, with 9 bases sitting between them. Germline CDR1 and CDR2: MNHEY and SMNVEV (reference sequence). This CDR3 comprises 14 residues.

This chain connects TRBV15 to TRBJ2-3; no definite D call. Germline V gene data show CDR1 as LNHNV and CDR2 as YYDKDF (reference sequence). V lost 0 bases and J lost 6, with 13 bases in between. The CDR3 is made up of 15 amino acids. In DNA, the CDR3 is TGTGCCACCAGCAGAGATTCGAGTCTTGGCGATACGCAGTATTTT. Translated, it gives CATSRDSSLGDTQYF.

The chain couples TRBV2 to TRBJ1-5; TRBD1 agrees at 7 bases. After removal of 5 bases from V and 3 bases from J, the junction contained 7 bases not matched to a gene. There are 15 residues in the CDR3. In germline, CDR1 is SNHLY, CDR2 FYNNEI. This chain's CDR3 is CASSTGVRNNQPQHF. The CDR3 DNA reads TGTGCCAGCAGTACAGGGGTGCGAAACAATCAGCCCCAGCATTTT.

The chain carries TRBV28 and TRBJ1-1; TRBD1 matches at 7 bases. The germline CDR1 and CDR2 sequences are MDHEN and SYDVKM. J lost 1 base, V lost 7 bases, and 6 bases had no gene match. The CDR3 has 14 residues. The CDR3 here is CASIVDRENTEAFF. CDR3 DNA: TGTGCCAGCATTGTCGACAGGGAGAACACTGAAGCTTTCTTT. Combining the CDR3 with reference TRBV28 and TRBJ1-1 gives the whole variable domain DVKVTQSSRYLVKRTGEKVFLECVQDMDHENMFWYRQDPGLGLRLIYFSYDVKMKEKGDIPEGYSVSREKKERFSLILESASTNQTSMYLCASIVDRENTEAFFGQGTRLTVV.

The chain has TRBV5-1 and TRBJ1-5, with D unclear. Trimming removed 4 bases at V and 2 bases at J, with 13 bases between. Germline V gene data show CDR1 as SGHRS and CDR2 as YFSETQ. This CDR3 region has 15 residues. The CDR3 loop is CASSPASGGNQPQHF. In nucleotides, the CDR3 is TGCGCCAGCAGCCCCGCAAGTGGGGGCAATCAGCCCCAGCATTTT. Drawing the rest from reference TRBV5-1 and TRBJ1-5, the complete variable domain is KAGVTQTPRYLIKTRGQQVTLSCSPISGHRSVSWYQQTPGQGLQFLFEYFSETQRNKGNFPGRFSGRQFSNSRSEMNVSTLELGDSALYLCASSPASGGNQPQHFGDGTRLSIL.

The V call is TRBV4-1, the J call TRBJ1-5, with 7 positions matching TRBD1. Trimming cost V 3 bases and J 0 bases; bases outside gene matches: 5. The V gene's germline CDR1 is MGHRA and CDR2 YSYEKL. The CDR3 is 16 residues long. CDR3 nucleotide sequence: TGCGCCAGCAGCCATTACGACAGGGATAGCAATCAGCCCCAGCATTTT. Its protein product is CASSHYDRDSNQPQHF.

The chain is built from TRBV5-1 and TRBJ1-6; D unclear. The germline V gene encodes CDR1 SGHRS and CDR2 YFSETQ. CDR3 length: 14 residues. V lost 3 bases to trimming and J lost 10 bases, with 14 bases between them. The DNA for the CDR3 is TGCGCCAGCAGCTGGATGTCATCCCGGTCACCCCTCCACTTT. Amino acids: CASSWMSSRSPLHF.

V usage is TRBV6-1 and J usage is TRBJ2-5; no clear D gene. The CDR3 consists of 12 residues. CDR1 is MNHNS, CDR2 SASEGT, per germline. Trimming pared 8 bases from V and 3 bases from J, leaving 10 bases between. As DNA, the CDR3 is TGTGCCAGCGGCCGGGTAAAAGAGACCCAGTACTTC. As protein: CASGRVKETQYF.

The chain uses TRBV5-1 and TRBJ1-2, with D possibly TRBD1 on 5 matching bases. CDR3 length: 15 residues. V was cut by 4 bases and J by 4 bases, with 17 bases left in between. Per the germline V gene, CDR1 is SGHRS and CDR2 is YFSETQ. The CDR3 nucleotides are TGCGCCAGCAGCCTCGGACACGGGATTTCCTATGGCTACACCTTC. It codes for CASSLGHGISYGYTF. Looking up the rest from reference TRBV5-1 and TRBJ1-2 gives the full variable domain: KAGVTQTPRYLIKTRGQQVTLSCSPISGHRSVSWYQQTPGQGLQFLFEYFSETQRNKGNFPGRFSGRQFSNSRSEMNVSTLELGDSALYLCASSLGHGISYGYTFGSGTRLTVV.

The chain employs TRBV6-1 and TRBJ2-7; 12 bases map to TRBD1. J was trimmed by 9 bases and V by 3 bases; bases with no gene match: 9. The CDR3 sequence is 15 residues long. Germline CDR1 reads MNHNS; CDR2 reads SASEGT. The CDR3 protein is CASSEGQGAWSGQYF. The CDR3, as DNA: TGTGCCAGCAGTGAGGGACAGGGGGCTTGGTCGGGGCAGTACTTC.

V usage is TRBV9 and J usage is TRBJ2-1; 8 bases fit TRBD1. V lost 4 bases and J lost 0; bases outside the gene matches: 3. Germline values: CDR1 SGDLS, CDR2 YYNGEE. The CDR3 covers 15 residues. This CDR3 reads CASSMGQASYNEQFF. For the CDR3, the DNA is TGTGCCAGCAGCATGGGACAGGCCTCCTACAATGAGCAGTTCTTC.